The clone carrying this T cell receptor (beta chain) was observed a handful of times. Its antigen is unknown. 60 Vbeta and 13 Jbeta primers were used in PCR. Here immunoSEQ multiplex PCR was the method, and the copy in TCRdb shows in-frame clones only, minus some. Of around 110,000 clones in the sample, around two thirds were seen once. This entry belongs to a study of cytomegalovirus exposure and HLA in healthy donors. Study-wide points: TCR beta sequences reportedly predicted most subjects' HLA-A and HLA-B alleles accurately. Specific recognition of CMV antigens was confirmed in vitro for a few chains (all CMV-associated). Later on, an analysis found that several of the most significant clusters appeared to be linked to common viral pathogens, which included parvovirus B19.

The germline V and J ends were trimmed by 2 bases and 0 bases, with 22 bases remaining between them. The CDR3 length is 19 residues. CDR1 and CDR2 from the germline V gene are SGHVS and FNYEAQ. This chain uses TRBV7-6 with TRBJ1-1, with D perhaps TRBD1 (6 bases). This receptor was obtained from a woman in her 40s in good health and CMV-seropositive. Sequenced: PBMCs. Here the CDR3 DNA reads TGTGCCAGCAGCTTACCCCGTACCCGTACCGGGACAATGAACACTGAAGCTTTCTTT. It codes for CASSLPRTRTGTMNTEAFF.